The clone carrying this T cell receptor beta chain was seen a handful of times. This sample stems from a study of control samples from healthy donors and cancer patients. Profiling relied on immunoSEQ multiplex PCR, and the TCRdb table lists in-frame clones only, not all of them. Here the sample spans about 150,000 clones, about 94% being singletons. Germline CDR1 SGHDN, CDR2 FVKESK. V was trimmed by 3 bases and J by 2 bases, leaving 14 bases between them. The length of the CDR3 is 15 residues. V is TRBV14 and J is TRBJ2-7, with D possibly being TRBD2 (6 bases). This TCR was recovered from a man aged 35 to 55 in good health. Sequenced material: blood. The CDR3 DNA reads as TGTGCCAGCAGCCAGGCCGGGACGGGAGCCTACGAGCAGTACTTC. Its protein is CASSQAGTGAYEQYF. The complete variable domain, with remaining parts taken from reference TRBV14 and TRBJ2-7, reads EAGVTQFPSHSVIEKGQTVTLRCDPISGHDNLYWYRRVMGKEIKFLLHFVKESKQDESGMPNNRFLAERTGGTYSTLKVQPAELEDSGVYFCASSQAGTGAYEQYFGPGTRLTVT.